Sequencing of this T cell receptor beta chain was carried out in a study of T cell responses to AZD1222 COVID-19 vaccine. Study-level points and caveats: Dominant at 160-218 and 743-854, vaccine-associated CD4 TCRs also spanned spike. White British donors predominated, females outnumbered males, and clonal diversity was possibly underestimated. Among AZD1222 vaccinees, only five or six were seropositive at baseline. Reports say nearly half of spike-specific TCRs go after unmutated variant regions.

TCRdb's copy holds only in-frame clones and misses some; the assay was immunoSEQ multiplex PCR. The table shows over 100,000 clones, with roughly 86% occurring only once. The germline CDR1 and CDR2 sequences are SGDLS and YYNGEE. V was cut by 3 bases and J by 0 bases, with 13 bases left in between. This CDR3 spans 16 amino acids. A remark on this clone: Its antigen is not identified.

The clonotype comes from an adult who received the MenACWY meningococcal vaccine as a control. The chain uses TRBV9 and TRBJ1-3, with D hard to call. The material was peripheral blood, obtained 28 days after the second dose of the MenACWY control vaccine. The CDR3, as DNA: TGTGCCAGCAGCGCTTCCCCCGTGAGCTCTGGAAACACCATATATTTT. Translating gives CASSASPVSSGNTIYF.